Presented here are 2 T cell receptor beta chains from one specimen sequenced in a study of response to subunit inactivated influenza vaccine. TCRdb fed the RT-PCR reads into MiXCR, producing one record per CDR3 protein. The repertoire holds just under 550,000 distinct CDR3 sequences, with around 25% as singletons. The data also belong to a second study, concerning T cells expressing NK-cell markers. From that report: cDNA encoding TCR beta was synthesized via 5'RACE template switching incorporating UMIs.

The sequencing here drew on CD4+ T cells sorted from PBMCs, taken 11 to 12 days after vaccination. The receptor set was obtained from a man between 45 and 60 years old who received an inactivated influenza vaccine.

The chain combines TRBV10-2 with TRBJ1-6; D perhaps matches TRBD1 (5 bases). Germline assignment: CDR1 WSHSY and CDR2 SAAADI. V was pared by 8 bases and J by 7 bases, with 15 bases between. CDR3 length equals 14 residues. Written as DNA, the CDR3 is TGCGCCAGCGCCGTTGGCCCAGGGAATTCACCCCTCCACTTT. Translating it yields CASAVGPGNSPLHF.

The V and J genes are TRBV7-6 and TRBJ2-3, with 12 bases matching TRBD2. Germline-derived CDR1 and CDR2 are SGHVS and FNYEAQ. The CDR3 is 16 amino acids. V dropped 6 bases and J dropped 5; count of bases not matched to a gene: 9. The CDR3 DNA sequence: TGTGCCAGCAGGGCGGCTAGCGGGAGGGCCGGAGATACGCAGTATTTT. This gives the protein CASRAASGRAGDTQYF.